These 27 T cell receptor beta chains were sequenced from one sample in a study of control samples from healthy donors and cancer patients. Clones were sequenced by immunoSEQ multiplex PCR, and TCRdb holds only the in-frame ones, with some missing. The repertoire holds 150,000 to 200,000 clones, with about nine tenths as singletons. Material: blood. The receptors stem from a woman in her twenties or thirties in good health.

This clone occurred once. The chain has TRBV19 and TRBJ1-2, with 9 bases identical to TRBD1. V lost 7 bases and J lost 1; bases outside the gene matches: 4. The CDR3 runs 14 residues. Per germline, CDR1 LNHDA and CDR2 SQIVND (reference sequence). The CDR3 DNA reads as TGTGCCAGTACTCGGACAGGGGATAACTATGGCTACACCTTC. Its protein product is CASTRTGDNYGYTF.

This chain links TRBV5-4 with TRBJ2-7; D is perhaps TRBD2 (6 bases). In germline, CDR1 is SGHNT, CDR2 YYREEE (reference sequence). V dropped 3 bases and J dropped 0 bases, with 7 bases sitting between them. This CDR3 is built from 13 residues. CDR3 region: CASSYGSSYEQYF. The DNA of the CDR3 is TGTGCCAGCAGCTACGGGAGCTCCTACGAGCAGTACTTC.

The chain joins TRBV7-8 to TRBJ2-7; weak D call: TRBD1 (5 bases). The CDR3 covers 15 residues. The V and J ends lost 1 base and 3 bases respectively, with 13 bases between them. Germline CDR1 SGHVS, CDR2 FQNEAQ. CDR3 in amino acids: CASSLVAQGGYEQYF. CDR3 DNA: TGTGCCAGCAGCTTAGTGGCCCAGGGCGGCTACGAGCAGTACTTC.

On this clone: Different DNA sequences within this sample yield the same CDR3. This sequence joins TRBV19 and TRBJ2-2, with D possibly being TRBD1 (5 bases). V lost 9 bases and J 0 bases, leaving 11 bases between the germline ends. The germline V gene encodes CDR1 LNHDA and CDR2 SQIVND (reference sequence). The length of the CDR3 is 14 residues. The CDR3 spells CASRDSANTGELFF. The CDR3 DNA follows: TGTGCCAGCCGAGACAGCGCGAACACCGGGGAGCTGTTTTTT.

V gene TRBV7-8 combines with J gene TRBJ1-1, with a weak D call TRBD1 (6 bases). Germline V lookup: CDR1 SGHVS, CDR2 FQNEAQ. This CDR3 comprises 15 residues. V shed 6 bases and J shed 1 base, with 15 bases lying between them. The DNA for the CDR3 is TGTGCCAGCAGACAACAGGGCGTGGGGAACACTGAAGCTTTCTTT. Encoded protein: CASRQQGVGNTEAFF.

The J gene is TRBJ2-3, the V gene TRBV19; 10 nucleotides align to TRBD2. The V gene end was trimmed by 4 bases and the J gene end by 2 bases; junction bases not matched to a gene: 6. Germline V gives CDR1 LNHDA, CDR2 SQIVND (reference sequence). The CDR3 totals 16 residues. The CDR3 reads CASSTQGLAVTDTQYF. Here the CDR3 DNA reads TGTGCCAGTAGTACCCAAGGACTAGCGGTCACAGATACGCAGTATTTT.

This clone came up a few times. The same CDR3 can be traced to other DNA sequences in this sample. CDR3 amino acids: CASSLTSGGTDTQYF. In nucleotides, the CDR3 is TGCGCCAGCAGCTTAACTAGCGGGGGCACAGATACGCAGTATTTT. V gene TRBV10-2 combines with J gene TRBJ2-3, with 10 bases that match TRBD2. The CDR3 spans 15 residues. With V trimmed by 6 bases and J by 1 base, 4 bases remained unmatched. Germline V gene lookup returns CDR1 WSHSY and CDR2 SAAADI.

The sample holds a few counts of this clone. The chain has TRBV5-1 and TRBJ1-2; the match to TRBD1 covers 7 bases. V trimming: 1 base; J trimming: 5 bases; junction bases outside the gene matches: 5. The V gene's germline CDR1 is SGHRS and CDR2 YFSETQ. The CDR3 contains 14 residues. Written as DNA, the CDR3 is TGCGCCAGCAGCTTGATCGCAGGGGGATATGGCTACACCTTC. This encodes CASSLIAGGYGYTF.

The chain links TRBV19 to TRBJ1-1; D not resolved. The length of the CDR3 is 14 residues. Germline V gene data show CDR1 as LNHDA and CDR2 as SQIVND (reference sequence). V gave up 1 base and J gave up 1 base, with 7 bases separating them. CDR3 loop: CASSIAQSNTEAFF. DNA of the CDR3: TGTGCCAGTAGTATAGCACAGTCGAACACTGAAGCTTTCTTT.

This chain links TRBV6-2 or TRBV6-3 with TRBJ2-7; 13 bases agree with TRBD2. V dropped 4 bases and J dropped 6; count of bases not matched to a gene: 3. Per germline, CDR1 MNHEY and CDR2 SVGEGT. This CDR3 region has 14 residues. CDR3 in DNA: TGTGCCAGCAGTTTGGGACTAGCGGGAACCGAGCAGTACTTC. It encodes CASSLGLAGTEQYF.

The gene calls are TRBV7-2 and TRBJ2-2, with D possibly matching TRBD2 (6 bases). The V end lost 1 base, the J end lost 3 bases, and 9 bases lay between the germline ends. The CDR3 runs to 15 residues. Per the germline V gene, CDR1 is SGHTA and CDR2 is FQGNSA. The CDR3 here is CASSLEWGDTGELFF. CDR3 coding DNA: TGTGCCAGCAGCTTAGAATGGGGGGACACCGGGGAGCTGTTTTTT.

The rearrangement uses TRBV5-5 and TRBJ2-3, with TRBD2 matching over 15 bases. The CDR3 spans 18 residues. Germline CDR1 SGHKS, CDR2 YYEKEE (reference sequence). V shed 2 bases, J shed 0 bases, and the junction held 4 bases outside the gene matches. The CDR3 region is CASSLPGLAGGSTDTQYF. CDR3 DNA: TGTGCCAGCAGCTTACCGGGACTAGCGGGGGGTAGCACAGATACGCAGTATTTT.

This clone was detected only a few times. The chain recombines TRBV7-2 with TRBJ2-3; 8 bases fit TRBD2. After removal of 2 bases from V and 2 bases from J, the junction contained 3 bases not matched to a gene. Per the germline V gene, CDR1 is SGHTA and CDR2 is FQGNSA. This CDR3 contains 15 residues. As DNA, the CDR3 is TGTGCCAGCAGCTTACCGGGGGGGATCACAGATACGCAGTATTTT. As protein: CASSLPGGITDTQYF.

The CDR3 loop reads CASSRDSYEQYF. The CDR3 bases are TGCGCCAGCAGCAGAGACAGCTACGAGCAGTACTTC. This rearrangement joins TRBV5-1 to TRBJ2-7; TRBD1 might be the D (5 bases). V was pared by 4 bases and J by 3 bases, with 8 bases between. This CDR3 has 12 amino acids. Germline V gene sequence: CDR1 SGHRS, CDR2 YFSETQ.

The chain carries TRBV7-6 and TRBJ2-7; 7 bases are a match to TRBD2. V shed 5 bases, J shed 3 bases, and the junction held 10 bases outside the gene matches. Germline CDR1 SGHVS, CDR2 FNYEAQ. This CDR3 comprises 15 residues. CDR3 residues: CASSLGGSGDYEQYF. CDR3 bases: TGTGCCAGCAGCCTCGGGGGGAGCGGAGACTACGAGCAGTACTTC.

The chain couples TRBV6-4 to TRBJ2-3; 10 positions agree with TRBD1. Germline V gene lookup returns CDR1 MRHNA and CDR2 SNTAGT. Germline trimming cut 0 bases from V and 4 bases from J; bases unmatched to any gene: 4. CDR3 length: 16 amino acids. The CDR3 loop is CASSDSGGQGPDTQYF. Written as DNA, the CDR3 is TGTGCCAGCAGTGACTCCGGGGGACAGGGGCCAGATACGCAGTATTTT.

For this clone: The sample has other DNA sequences that encode this CDR3 too. The genes are TRBV6-5 and TRBJ1-2, with a tentative D call TRBD1 (6 bases). Trimming removed 5 bases from V and 6 bases from J, with 13 bases in between. The CDR3 totals 13 residues. Germline V gene lookup returns CDR1 MNHEY and CDR2 SVGAGI. CDR3 DNA sequence: TGTGCCAGCAGTCCACCTACAGGGAATGGCTACACCTTC. This sequence encodes CASSPPTGNGYTF.

The J gene is TRBJ1-2, the V gene TRBV6-5, with 7 bases aligning to TRBD1. The V gene's germline CDR1 is MNHEY and CDR2 SVGAGI. V lost 5 bases, J lost 3 bases, and 6 bases stayed unmatched. The CDR3 loop spans 14 amino acids. The CDR3, as DNA: TGTGCCAGCAGTAACCGACAGGGATACTATGGCTACACCTTC. Its translation is CASSNRQGYYGYTF.

This chain links TRBV6-1 with TRBJ2-5, with 8 bases identical to TRBD2. This CDR3 has 14 residues. Germline-derived CDR1 and CDR2 are MNHNS and SASEGT. The J segment lost 2 bases and the V segment lost 3 bases, leaving 2 bases of the junction unmatched. The CDR3 region has the DNA TGTGCCAGCAGTGACGGGGGGGCACAAGAGACCCAGTACTTC. Its protein is CASSDGGAQETQYF.

This clone was counted a single time. The chain joins TRBV5-1 to TRBJ1-2; 8 bases are a match to TRBD1. In germline, CDR1 is SGHRS, CDR2 YFSETQ. CDR3 length equals 15 residues. V was pared by 0 bases and J by 4 bases, with 5 bases of the junction left unmatched. CDR3 loop: CASSLGSGTGYGYTF. Here the CDR3 DNA reads TGCGCCAGCAGCTTGGGTTCCGGGACAGGCTATGGCTACACCTTC.

This chain connects TRBV13 to TRBJ1-5; D unclear. The CDR3 covers 13 residues. Trimming shortened V by 0 bases and J by 7 bases, and 7 bases separated the two germline ends. CDR1 and CDR2 (germline): PRHDT, FYEKMQ (reference sequence). CDR3: CASSLGSRQPQHF. The CDR3 region has the DNA TGTGCCAGCAGCTTAGGATCTCGCCAGCCCCAGCATTTT.

The J gene is TRBJ2-5, the V gene TRBV6-2 or TRBV6-3, with D uncertain. The length of the CDR3 is 12 residues. The V gene lost 0 bases and the J gene lost 5 bases, with 4 bases spanning the gap. Germline loops: CDR1 MNHEY, CDR2 SVGEGT. In DNA, the CDR3 is TGTGCCAGCAGTTACTCGAGGGAGACCCAGTACTTC. Translation: CASSYSRETQYF.

The V gene is TRBV2, the J gene TRBJ2-7, with 7 bases that match TRBD1. In germline, CDR1 is SNHLY, CDR2 FYNNEI. V lost 8 bases to trimming and J lost 3 bases; unmatched junction nucleotides: 10. The CDR3 runs to 14 residues. CDR3 sequence reads: CASRKTGLGYEQYF. The CDR3 DNA reads as TGTGCCAGCCGGAAGACAGGGTTAGGCTACGAGCAGTACTTC. Full variable domain (missing parts from reference TRBV2 and TRBJ2-7): EPEVTQTPSHQVTQMGQEVILRCVPISNHLYFYWYRQILGQKVEFLVSFYNNEISEKSEIFDDQFSVERPDGSNFTLKIRSTKLEDSAMYFCASRKTGLGYEQYFGPGTRLTVT.

The rearrangement links TRBV6-6 to TRBJ2-5; tentatively, D is TRBD1 or TRBD2 (5 bases each). This CDR3 is built from 12 residues. V lost 4 bases to trimming and J lost 7 bases, with 10 bases between them. Per the germline V gene, CDR1 is MNHNY and CDR2 is SVGAGI (reference sequence). The CDR3 region is CASSSGSGTQYF. DNA of the CDR3: TGTGCCAGCAGTTCAGGGAGCGGGACCCAGTACTTC.

The chain links TRBV29-1 to TRBJ2-5; 15 bases agree with TRBD2. Trimming at V came to 6 bases and at J to 5 bases, leaving 1 base not matched to a gene. Germline-derived CDR1 and CDR2 are SQVTM and ANQGSEA. This CDR3 is built from 13 residues. This CDR3 reads CSVGLAGGETQYF. CDR3 in DNA: TGCAGCGTGGGACTAGCGGGAGGTGAGACCCAGTACTTC.

This sequence joins TRBV11-3 and TRBJ2-5; D unclear. Trimming cost V 5 bases and J 1 base, with 14 bases left between them. CDR1 and CDR2 (germline): SGHNT, YENEEA. The CDR3 has 15 residues. The CDR3 protein is CASSIRHLSQETQYF. The CDR3 bases are TGTGCCAGCAGCATCCGACACCTTTCCCAAGAGACCCAGTACTTC.

This chain uses TRBV29-1 with TRBJ2-4; TRBD2 might be the D (10 bases). The CDR3 has 18 amino acids. V dropped 4 bases and J dropped 7 bases, with 29 bases sitting between them. Germline loops: CDR1 SQVTM, CDR2 ANQGSEA. The CDR3 nucleotides are TGCAGCGTTGGGGGGACAGGGATCAGCGGGAGGGCTATTAACATTCAGTACTTC. Translated, it gives CSVGGTGISGRAINIQYF.